This T cell receptor beta chain is drawn from a study of cytomegalovirus exposure and HLA in healthy donors. Notes on the study in general: Testing in vitro showed a few CMV-associated chains specific for CMV antigens. Both high specificity and high sensitivity reportedly marked the classifier's diagnosis of cytomegalovirus status.

After removal of 4 bases from V and 2 bases from J, the junction contained 3 bases not matched to a gene. The CDR3 extends over 14 amino acids. In germline, CDR1 is SGHRS, CDR2 YFSETQ. Use of 60 Vbeta and 13 Jbeta primers characterized the PCR. Sequenced by immunoSEQ multiplex PCR; TCRdb stores in-frame clones only, minus some. The table has about 160,000 clones, about 76% seen once; the top ten hold around 2%. To note about this clone: Its antigen remains unknown.

The clonotype originates from a female donor in good health and CMV-seronegative. Sequencing used PBMCs. The rearrangement links TRBV5-1 to TRBJ1-2; TRBD1 matches 9 bases. The CDR3 nucleotides read TGCGCCAGCAGCGCCGGACAGGGGAACTATGGCTACACCTTC. It translates to CASSAGQGNYGYTF.